The 8 T cell receptor beta chains listed next were all sequenced from one sample in a study of cytomegalovirus exposure and HLA in healthy donors. Primers: 60 Vbeta forward and 13 Jbeta reverse. Produced via immunoSEQ multiplex PCR; TCRdb's table is partial and in-frame only. The sample gives around 280,000 clones, roughly 89% of which show up once; roughly 2.1% is in the top ten. Source material: PBMCs. These receptors originate from a woman aged 18-30 years in good health and CMV-seronegative.

The rearrangement uses TRBV5-4 and TRBJ2-1, with a possible D match to TRBD2 (6 bases). Germline V lookup: CDR1 SGHNT, CDR2 YYREEE (reference sequence). The CDR3 length is 17 residues. V lost 2 bases, J lost 3 bases, and 18 bases lay in between. CDR3 sequence: CASSFGGLGVDYNEQFF. For the CDR3, the DNA is TGTGCCAGCAGCTTCGGGGGTCTAGGGGTAGACTACAATGAGCAGTTCTTC.

This clone was picked up a small number of times. V usage is TRBV7-2 and J usage is TRBJ2-1, with TRBD2 matching over 13 bases. This CDR3 is built from 14 residues. CDR1 and CDR2 (germline): SGHTA, FQGNSA. V dropped 4 bases and J dropped 9; count of bases not matched to a gene: 3. CDR3 sequence: CASSSGLAGSEQFF. The CDR3 coding sequence is TGTGCCAGCAGCTCGGGACTAGCGGGGTCTGAGCAGTTCTTC.

CDR3 nucleotide sequence: TGTGCCAGCAGTTACTCGGAAAGGGGAAAAAGTCAGCCCCAGCATTTT. Amino acids: CASSYSERGKSQPQHF. The genes are TRBV6-6 and TRBJ1-5; possible D gene TRBD1, 5 bases. CDR3 size: 16 residues. In germline, CDR1 is MNHNY, CDR2 SVGAGI (reference sequence). V gave up 0 bases and J gave up 6 bases, with 15 bases separating them.

This chain connects TRBV7-3 to TRBJ2-1; 9 bases line up with TRBD2. Germline trimming cut 3 bases from V and 8 bases from J; bases unmatched to any gene: 5. CDR1 is SGHTA and CDR2 is FQGTGA in the germline V gene. The CDR3 sequence is 14 residues long. CDR3 in DNA: TGTGCCAGCAGCTTTGGCGGGGGGGTAGATGAGCAGTTCTTC. Its translation: CASSFGGGVDEQFF.

The chain carries TRBV2 and TRBJ1-1, with 8 bases lining up with TRBD1. CDR3 size: 14 residues. CDR1 is SNHLY and CDR2 is FYNNEI in the germline V gene. V gave up 7 bases and J gave up 6 bases; unmatched junction bases: 10. The CDR3 spells CASTTGGQFAEAFF. CDR3 sequence (DNA): TGTGCCAGCACTACAGGGGGTCAGTTCGCTGAAGCTTTCTTT.

The chain recombines TRBV27 with TRBJ2-7, with TRBD2 identical over 14 bases. V shed 8 bases, J shed 4 bases, and the junction held 7 bases outside the gene matches. Germline lookup yields CDR1 MNHEY and CDR2 SMNVEV (reference sequence). This CDR3 comprises 15 residues. This CDR3 is CASSQTSGGVYEQYF. CDR3 nucleotide sequence: TGTGCCAGCTCCCAGACTAGCGGGGGGGTATACGAGCAGTACTTC.

This chain connects TRBV27 to TRBJ2-2; the D gene is possibly TRBD1 (6 bases). The V gene lost 8 bases and the J gene lost 3 bases, with 13 bases spanning the gap. Looked up from germline, CDR1 is MNHEY and CDR2 is SMNVEV (reference sequence). This CDR3 comprises 14 residues. The CDR3 is CASALGQHTGELFF. For the CDR3, the DNA is TGTGCCAGCGCCCTAGGACAGCACACCGGGGAGCTGTTTTTT.

The chain is built from TRBV29-1 and TRBJ1-2, with D unclear. The ends were cut back, 3 bases at V and 2 bases at J, with 7 bases in the middle. Per the germline V gene, CDR1 is SQVTM and CDR2 is ANQGSEA. There are 12 residues in the CDR3. In DNA, the CDR3 is TGCAGCGTTGAGTGGGCGAACTATGGCTACACCTTC. Translated, it gives CSVEWANYGYTF.